Below, 17 T cell receptor beta chains from the same sample are listed, as sequenced in a study of identical twins. TCRdb called the 5' RACE reads again in MiXCR, with one record for every CDR3 protein. The profile shows a few hundred thousand distinct CDR3 sequences, roughly 20% of them singletons. The sequenced sample was naive T cells sorted from blood. Every receptor here comes from a man between 45 and 60 years old in good health.

This clonotype was picked up many times. This rearrangement joins TRBV19 to TRBJ2-2, with 11 bases identical to TRBD2. The V and J ends lost 5 bases and 5 bases, in that order; junction bases with no gene match: 4. CDR3 length: 15 amino acids. Germline CDR1 is LNHDA and CDR2 is SQIVND (reference sequence). The CDR3: CASSRSGRVTGELFF. CDR3 bases: TGTGCCAGTAGTCGTAGCGGGAGGGTTACCGGGGAGCTGTTTTTT. The complete variable domain, with remaining parts taken from reference TRBV19 and TRBJ2-2, reads DGGITQSPKYLFRKEGQNVTLSCEQNLNHDAMYWYRQDPGQGLRLIYYSQIVNDFQKGDIAEGYSVSREKKESFPLTVTSAQKNPTAFYLCASSRSGRVTGELFFGEGSRLTVL.

This clonotype occurred many times. The CDR3 spells CASSRGSGSSYEQYF. CDR3 DNA: TGTGCCAGCAGTAGGGGAAGCGGGAGCTCCTACGAGCAGTACTTC. The J gene is TRBJ2-7, the V gene TRBV6-1; TRBD2 agrees at 8 bases. The junction had 6 bases not matched to a gene; V was cut back by 5 bases and J by 0 bases. Germline assignment: CDR1 MNHNS and CDR2 SASEGT. CDR3 length: 15 amino acids.

CDR3: CSAPGLAGGKIDNEQFF. The CDR3 DNA reads as TGCAGTGCCCCGGGACTAGCGGGAGGGAAAATCGACAATGAGCAGTTCTTC. This chain uses TRBV20-1 with TRBJ2-1, with 16 bases matching TRBD2. V was pared by 6 bases and J by 5 bases, with 10 bases of the junction left unmatched. The CDR3 runs 17 residues. Germline V gene lookup returns CDR1 DFQATT and CDR2 SNEGSKA (reference sequence).

This clonotype has a count of ten or more. The rearrangement uses TRBV12-3 or TRBV12-4 and TRBJ2-2; D unclear. The CDR3 loop spans 14 amino acids. Trimming took 4 bases from V and 1 from J, leaving 7 bases between them. The DNA for the CDR3 is TGTGCCAGCAGTTGGCTTGGGAACACCGGGGAGCTGTTTTTT. As protein: CASSWLGNTGELFF.

This clonotype was counted ten times or more. The chain joins TRBV28 to TRBJ2-3; 9 bases are shared with TRBD2. Germline lookup yields CDR1 MDHEN and CDR2 SYDVKM. The CDR3 spans 15 residues. The V and J ends lost 6 bases and 3 bases, in that order; junction bases with no gene match: 7. CDR3 nucleotides: TGTGCCAGCAGCCGGACTAGCGCCCGGACAGATACGCAGTATTTT. Its protein is CASSRTSARTDTQYF.

Only a few counts were recorded for this clonotype. The chain is built from TRBV25-1 and TRBJ2-7; tentatively, D is TRBD2 (5 bases). With 1 base removed from V and 6 bases from J, the gap between germline ends came to 22 bases. The CDR3 has 17 residues. Germline V lookup: CDR1 MGHDK, CDR2 SYGVNS. The CDR3 nucleotides are TGTGCCAGCAGTGAATTAGGGTCGTGGCCTAGCTTATGCGAGCAGTACTTC. Translation: CASSELGSWPSLCEQYF.

The chain combines TRBV6-5 with TRBJ2-1, with 8 bases matching TRBD2. Trimming took 4 bases from V and 8 from J; bases not matched to a gene: 7. This CDR3 spans 14 amino acids. Germline CDR1 MNHEY, CDR2 SVGAGI. Written as DNA, the CDR3 is TGTGCCAGCAGTTCCAGCGGGAGTACCGATGAGCAGTTCTTC. The encoded protein is CASSSSGSTDEQFF.

The V call is TRBV29-1, the J call TRBJ2-7; D is undetermined. CDR3 length: 15 amino acids. Germline CDR1 is SQVTM and CDR2 is ANQGSEA. V was clipped by 4 bases and J by 0 bases, with 16 bases between them. CDR3 sequence reads: CSVVGDMASSYEQYF. As DNA, the CDR3 is TGCAGCGTTGTAGGCGATATGGCCAGCTCCTACGAGCAGTACTTC.

This clonotype was found a few times. The V gene is TRBV6-5, the J gene TRBJ2-3, with TRBD1 matching over 10 bases. CDR1 is MNHEY and CDR2 is SVGAGI in the germline V gene. CDR3 length: 16 amino acids. Germline trimming cut 0 bases from V and 2 bases from J; bases unmatched to any gene: 2. DNA for the CDR3: TGTGCCAGCAGTTACTCTGGGACAGGGGACACAGATACGCAGTATTTT. It codes for CASSYSGTGDTDTQYF.

J is TRBJ2-3 and V is TRBV20-1, with D perhaps TRBD1 (6 bases). There are 16 residues in the CDR3. With 0 bases removed from V and 5 bases from J, the gap between germline ends came to 18 bases. CDR1 is DFQATT and CDR2 is SNEGSKA in the germline V gene (reference sequence). The CDR3 coding sequence is TGCAGTGCTAGAGATTGGGGGCGGCTCTCCGGAGATACGCAGTATTTT. It yields the protein CSARDWGRLSGDTQYF.

This clonotype has only a few counts. The chain has TRBV28 and TRBJ2-7, with 9 positions matching TRBD2. This CDR3 comprises 13 residues. V lost 4 bases to trimming and J lost 3 bases; unmatched junction nucleotides: 1. The germline CDR1 and CDR2 sequences are MDHEN and SYDVKM. CDR3 amino acids: CASSSSGIYEQYF. The CDR3 bases are TGTGCCAGCAGTTCTAGCGGGATCTACGAGCAGTACTTC.

This clonotype appeared many times. The CDR3 protein is CSARSTGGRYYGYTF. CDR3 nucleotide sequence: TGCAGTGCTAGATCAACAGGGGGCAGATACTATGGCTACACCTTC. The chain recombines TRBV20-1 with TRBJ1-2, with 9 nucleotides matching TRBD1. Germline CDR1 reads DFQATT; CDR2 reads SNEGSKA (reference sequence). This CDR3 region has 15 residues. V lost 2 bases, J lost 3 bases, and 7 bases stayed unmatched.

The genes are TRBV30 and TRBJ2-7; D is possibly TRBD1 (6 bases). The CDR3 is 12 amino acids. CDR1 is GTSNPN, CDR2 SVGIG, per germline (reference sequence). The V end lost 2 bases, the J end lost 2 bases, and 7 bases lay between the germline ends. This chain's CDR3 is CAWSRDTYEQYF. The CDR3 DNA is TGTGCCTGGAGTAGGGACACCTACGAGCAGTACTTC.

This chain connects TRBV10-3 to TRBJ2-1; D might be TRBD2 (5 bases). This CDR3 contains 11 residues. The V gene's germline CDR1 is ENHRY and CDR2 SYGVKD. Trimming took 3 bases from V and 10 from J, leaving 7 bases between them. The CDR3 protein is CAISDGGEQFF. The CDR3 DNA is TGTGCCATCAGTGACGGAGGAGAGCAGTTCTTC.

The chain couples TRBV7-9 to TRBJ2-5, with D maybe TRBD1 (5 bases). Germline CDR1 is SEHNR and CDR2 is FQNEAQ (reference sequence). This CDR3 has 15 amino acids. Deletions cut 1 base from V and 4 bases from J, with 13 bases between. The CDR3 here is CASSLDQGLTETQYF. In nucleotides, the CDR3 is TGTGCCAGCAGCTTAGATCAGGGTCTCACAGAGACCCAGTACTTC.

In this sample, this clonotype turned up a few times. The chain links TRBV4-2 to TRBJ2-6; D is unclear. This CDR3 comprises 18 residues. Germline-derived CDR1 and CDR2 are LGHNA and YNFKEQ. Deletions cut 0 bases from V and 1 base from J, with 13 bases between. The CDR3: CASSQDTLLQSGANVLTF. As DNA, the CDR3 is TGTGCCAGCAGCCAAGATACGCTTCTCCAATCTGGGGCCAACGTCCTGACTTTC.

This clonotype was counted many times. The chain joins TRBV11-1 to TRBJ2-7; tentative D call: TRBD2 (6 bases). This CDR3 has 20 amino acids. Germline V gene sequence: CDR1 SGHAT, CDR2 FQDESV (reference sequence). Trimming shortened V by 5 bases and J by 3 bases, and 32 bases separated the two germline ends. The CDR3 coding sequence is TGTGCCAGCAGCCCGACGAGGAAGGAACGCGGGATACTAGCTCACTACGAGCAGTACTTC. It yields the protein CASSPTRKERGILAHYEQYF.